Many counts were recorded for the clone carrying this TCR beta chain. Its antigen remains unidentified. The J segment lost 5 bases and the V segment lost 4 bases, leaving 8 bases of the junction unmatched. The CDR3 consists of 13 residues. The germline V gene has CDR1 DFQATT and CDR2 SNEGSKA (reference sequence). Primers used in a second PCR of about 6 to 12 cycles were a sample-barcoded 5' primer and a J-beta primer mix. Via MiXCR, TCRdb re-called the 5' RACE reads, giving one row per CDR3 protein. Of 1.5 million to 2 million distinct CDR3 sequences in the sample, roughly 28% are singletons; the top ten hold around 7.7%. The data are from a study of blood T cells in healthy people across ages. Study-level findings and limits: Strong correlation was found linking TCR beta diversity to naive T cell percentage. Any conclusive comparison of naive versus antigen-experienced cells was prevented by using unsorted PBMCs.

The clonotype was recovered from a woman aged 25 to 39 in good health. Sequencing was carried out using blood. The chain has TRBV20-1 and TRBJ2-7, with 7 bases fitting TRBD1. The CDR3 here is CSATSTGRDEQYF. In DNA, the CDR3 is TGCAGTGCTACGTCGACAGGGCGCGACGAGCAGTACTTC.